Given below is one T cell receptor beta chain in context. The target antigen is unknown. TCRB transcripts that were expressed got sequenced, as all of the isolated RNA had been reverse transcribed. Deep immunoSEQ sequencing covered naive, central memory and regulatory T cell samples. Sequencing used immunoSEQ multiplex PCR; TCRdb keeps in-frame clones, though not all of them. The table has 350,000 to 450,000 clones, around 16% seen once. The record originates from a study of beta chain features in type 1 diabetes. In the study overall: Researchers looked at 107,917,701 sorted cells across all samples.

The CDR3 loop spans 14 amino acids. Trimming removed 5 bases from V and 4 bases from J; junction bases left unmatched: 5. Germline values: CDR1 SEHNR, CDR2 FQNEAQ (reference sequence). Study findings and constraints: Type 1 diabetes patients had moderately but significantly shorter TCRB CDR3s in all four CD4+ subsets.

Sequenced sample: naive CD4+ T cells from blood. The source of this sequence is a woman younger than 30 in good health. The chain carries TRBV7-9 and TRBJ2-3, with 8 positions matching TRBD1. CDR3 in amino acids: CASSVDRVADTQYF. The CDR3 DNA sequence: TGTGCCAGCAGCGTGGACAGGGTAGCAGATACGCAGTATTTT. The whole variable domain, remainder taken from reference TRBV7-9 and TRBJ2-3, is DTGVSQNPRHKITKRGQNVTFRCDPISEHNRLYWYRQTLGQGPEFLTYFQNEAQLEKSRLLSDRFSAERPKGSFSTLEIQRTEQGDSAMYLCASSVDRVADTQYFGPGTRLTVL.